A single sample gave rise to the 18 T cell receptor beta chains below, sequenced in a study of blood T cells in healthy people across ages. The second PCR ran roughly 6 to 11 cycles with a sample-barcoded 5' primer and J-beta primers. TCRdb called the 5' RACE reads again in MiXCR, with one record for every CDR3 protein. The sample holds about 1 million distinct CDR3 sequences, under 45% seen once. The sample comprised blood. These receptors were taken from a woman aged 55-70 years in good health.

This clonotype was found a few times. This chain uses TRBV5-6 with TRBJ1-5, with 7 positions matching TRBD1. The CDR3 contains 15 residues. The germline CDR1 and CDR2 sequences are SGHDT and YYEEEE. V lost 0 bases to trimming and J lost 5 bases; unmatched junction nucleotides: 5. The CDR3 DNA reads as TGTGCCAGCAGCTTGGGAACAGGGGCGGATCAGCCCCAGCATTTT. It codes for CASSLGTGADQPQHF.

The rearrangement links TRBV28 to TRBJ1-2, with unresolved D. V was pared by 2 bases and J by 4 bases, with 20 bases between. The germline V gene encodes CDR1 MDHEN and CDR2 SYDVKM. The CDR3 runs to 17 residues. The CDR3 is CASSLGGIGPGRYGYTF. The CDR3 DNA reads as TGTGCCAGCAGTTTAGGCGGCATTGGCCCGGGCCGCTATGGCTACACCTTC.

The genes are TRBV27 and TRBJ2-7; D remains unclear. The germline V and J ends were trimmed by 5 bases and 0 bases, with 8 bases remaining between them. Germline values: CDR1 MNHEY, CDR2 SMNVEV (reference sequence). The CDR3 contains 13 residues. The CDR3 here is CASSTTNSYEQYF. In DNA form, the CDR3 reads TGTGCCAGCAGTACGACCAACTCCTACGAGCAGTACTTC.

The genes are TRBV5-1 and TRBJ1-2, with TRBD1 matching 8 bases. The CDR3 runs to 15 residues. CDR1 and CDR2 (germline): SGHRS, YFSETQ. Trimming cost V 4 bases and J 3 bases; bases outside gene matches: 8. The CDR3 nucleotides are TGCGCCAGCAGCCCGGGGGACAGGCCCTACTATGGCTACACCTTC. Its translation: CASSPGDRPYYGYTF. The whole variable domain, filled in from reference TRBV5-1 and TRBJ1-2, reads KAGVTQTPRYLIKTRGQQVTLSCSPISGHRSVSWYQQTPGQGLQFLFEYFSETQRNKGNFPGRFSGRQFSNSRSEMNVSTLELGDSALYLCASSPGDRPYYGYTFGSGTRLTVV.

This clonotype was seen more than once but under ten times. The chain recombines TRBV2 with TRBJ2-3, with unresolved D. The V gene lost 7 bases and the J gene lost 6 bases, with 11 bases spanning the gap. The CDR3 spans 12 residues. From germline, CDR1 is SNHLY and CDR2 FYNNEI. The chain's CDR3 is CASNLVQDTQYF. The CDR3 nucleotides read TGTGCCAGCAATCTAGTACAGGATACGCAGTATTTT. Supplemented by reference TRBV2 and TRBJ2-3, the full variable domain reads EPEVTQTPSHQVTQMGQEVILRCVPISNHLYFYWYRQILGQKVEFLVSFYNNEISEKSEIFDDQFSVERPDGSNFTLKIRSTKLEDSAMYFCASNLVQDTQYFGPGTRLTVL.

This clonotype was detected a few times. CDR3 amino acids: CAITPSGLAGGEQYF. The CDR3 nucleotides are TGTGCCATCACCCCTTCGGGACTAGCGGGAGGCGAGCAGTACTTC. V and J are TRBV10-3 and TRBJ2-7, with 15 bases lining up with TRBD2. The CDR3 covers 15 residues. Germline CDR1 reads ENHRY; CDR2 reads SYGVKD. V lost 7 bases to trimming and J lost 6 bases; unmatched junction nucleotides: 7.

There are a few counts of this clonotype. The chain recombines TRBV20-1 with TRBJ2-1; D is ambiguous. Looked up from germline, CDR1 is DFQATT and CDR2 is SNEGSKA (reference sequence). The CDR3 contains 12 residues. Trimming shortened V by 2 bases and J by 7 bases, and 9 bases separated the two germline ends. This CDR3 is CSARPPGNEQFF. CDR3 sequence (DNA): TGCAGTGCTAGACCCCCTGGGAATGAGCAGTTCTTC.

This clonotype has a handful of counts. The chain links TRBV6-5 to TRBJ2-7; D may be TRBD2 (6 bases). The CDR3 contains 15 residues. V shed 0 bases and J shed 4 bases, with 13 bases lying between them. CDR1 and CDR2 (germline): MNHEY, SVGAGI. The CDR3 DNA is TGTGCCAGCAGTTACTCATACGGGAGTTTTTACGAGCAGTACTTC. This sequence encodes CASSYSYGSFYEQYF.

This clonotype was found many times. Here the CDR3 reads CASSSGLAGGYTDTQYF. CDR3 DNA sequence: TGTGCCAGCAGCTCCGGACTAGCGGGAGGGTACACAGATACGCAGTATTTT. This chain uses TRBV7-3 with TRBJ2-3; 15 bases are shared with TRBD2. This CDR3 contains 17 residues. Germline assignment: CDR1 SGHTA and CDR2 FQGTGA. The V and J ends lost 4 bases and 2 bases, in that order; junction bases with no gene match: 4.

The chain employs TRBV15 and TRBJ2-3, with D unclear. Trimming removed 3 bases from V and 0 bases from J, with 4 bases in between. In germline, CDR1 is LNHNV, CDR2 YYDKDF (reference sequence). The CDR3 is made up of 13 amino acids. CDR3 DNA sequence: TGTGCCACCAGCAGCCGTAGCACAGATACGCAGTATTTT. Residues: CATSSRSTDTQYF.

The rearrangement joins TRBV2 to TRBJ1-1, with D uncertain. Between the trimmed V and J ends, which lost 3 bases and 0 bases, there was a span of 8 bases. The CDR3 is 14 amino acids. Germline V CDR1 and CDR2: SNHLY, FYNNEI. The CDR3 spells CASSERSMNTEAFF. The CDR3 DNA sequence: TGTGCCAGCAGTGAGCGCAGCATGAACACTGAAGCTTTCTTT. The entire variable domain, with the rest obtained from reference TRBV2 and TRBJ1-1, is as follows: EPEVTQTPSHQVTQMGQEVILRCVPISNHLYFYWYRQILGQKVEFLVSFYNNEISEKSEIFDDQFSVERPDGSNFTLKIRSTKLEDSAMYFCASSERSMNTEAFFGQGTRLTVV.

The CDR3 DNA sequence: TGTGCCAGCAGTGCCTTCCCCCTCGACAGGGCGAAGTACGAGCAGTACTTC. This codes for CASSAFPLDRAKYEQYF. The chain recombines TRBV27 with TRBJ2-7; TRBD1 matches 7 bases. Looked up from germline, CDR1 is MNHEY and CDR2 is SMNVEV (reference sequence). The CDR3 totals 17 residues. V lost 5 bases to trimming and J lost 4 bases; unmatched junction nucleotides: 17.

As DNA, the CDR3 is TGTGCCAGCAGCTCAACTTGGGCTTCTGACTCCTACGAGCAGTACTTC. It specifies CASSSTWASDSYEQYF. This chain joins TRBV7-9 and TRBJ2-7; D remains unclear. With 4 bases removed from V and 0 bases from J, the gap between germline ends came to 16 bases. The CDR3 is 16 residues long. CDR1 and CDR2 (germline): SEHNR, FQNEAQ (reference sequence).

The chain uses TRBV12-3 or TRBV12-4 and TRBJ1-5, with 7 nucleotides matching TRBD1. The trim removed 7 bases at V and 7 bases at J, leaving 10 bases unmatched. CDR3 length equals 14 residues. CDR3 residues: CASTIRGHGQPQHF. The CDR3 nucleotides read TGTGCCAGCACTATAAGGGGGCACGGGCAGCCCCAGCATTTT.

The J gene is TRBJ2-1, the V gene TRBV6-4; 8 bases fit TRBD2. V gave up 3 bases and J gave up 10 bases; unmatched junction bases: 11. CDR3 length: 15 amino acids. Looked up from germline, CDR1 is MRHNA and CDR2 is SNTAGT. The DNA for the CDR3 is TGTGCCAGCAGTGAAGCAGCGGGGGCCCTCGGGGAGCAGTTCTTC. It translates to CASSEAAGALGEQFF.

V is TRBV6-2 or TRBV6-3 and J is TRBJ2-7, with TRBD2 as a possible D gene (6 bases). Trimming pared 10 bases from V and 0 bases from J, leaving 16 bases between. The germline V gene encodes CDR1 MNHEY and CDR2 SVGEGT. CDR3 size: 14 residues. The CDR3 is CATTLSGSSYEQYF. The CDR3 DNA sequence: TGTGCCACCACGCTTAGCGGTAGCTCCTACGAGCAGTACTTC.

The genes are TRBV4-1 and TRBJ2-5, with 8 bases identical to TRBD1. CDR3 size: 16 residues. The junction had 5 bases not matched to a gene; V was cut back by 0 bases and J by 2 bases. Germline V gives CDR1 MGHRA, CDR2 YSYEKL. CDR3 loop: CASSQDRYRGQETQYF. Here the CDR3 DNA reads TGCGCCAGCAGCCAAGATCGGTACAGGGGGCAAGAGACCCAGTACTTC.

This clonotype has at least ten counts. The CDR3 sequence: CASSLSGGKTFYTF. The CDR3 nucleotides are TGTGCCAGCAGTTTATCCGGGGGCAAAACCTTCTACACCTTC. V usage is TRBV12-3 or TRBV12-4 and J usage is TRBJ1-2, with D maybe TRBD1 (6 bases). The V end lost 2 bases, the J end lost 10 bases, and 17 bases lay between the germline ends. The CDR3 extends over 14 amino acids.